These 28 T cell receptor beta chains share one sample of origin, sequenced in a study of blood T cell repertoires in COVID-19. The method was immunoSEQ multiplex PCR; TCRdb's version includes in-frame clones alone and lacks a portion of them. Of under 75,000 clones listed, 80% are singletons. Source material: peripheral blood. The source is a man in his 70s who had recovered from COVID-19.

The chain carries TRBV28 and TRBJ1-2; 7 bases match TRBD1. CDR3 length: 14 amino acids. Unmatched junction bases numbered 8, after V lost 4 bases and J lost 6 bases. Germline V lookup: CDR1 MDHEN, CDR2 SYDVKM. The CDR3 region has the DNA TGTGCCAGCAGTTCTAGGGGGCGTTTTAATGGCTACACCTTC. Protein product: CASSSRGRFNGYTF.

The CDR3 reads CASSLATGLSAGELFF. CDR3 nucleotide sequence: TGTGCCAGCAGCTTGGCGACAGGTCTTTCAGCCGGGGAGCTGTTTTTT. This chain links TRBV5-4 with TRBJ2-2; perhaps TRBD1 as D (6 bases). V lost 0 bases, J lost 6 bases, and 15 bases lay in between. This CDR3 has 16 amino acids. Germline loops: CDR1 SGHNT, CDR2 YYREEE (reference sequence).

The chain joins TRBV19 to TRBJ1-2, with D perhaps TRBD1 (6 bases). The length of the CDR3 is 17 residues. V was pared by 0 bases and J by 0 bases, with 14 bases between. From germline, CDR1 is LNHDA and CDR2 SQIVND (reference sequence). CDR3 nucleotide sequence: TGTGCCAGTAGTATAGATCATCGACAGGAACCTAACTATGGCTACACCTTC. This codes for CASSIDHRQEPNYGYTF.

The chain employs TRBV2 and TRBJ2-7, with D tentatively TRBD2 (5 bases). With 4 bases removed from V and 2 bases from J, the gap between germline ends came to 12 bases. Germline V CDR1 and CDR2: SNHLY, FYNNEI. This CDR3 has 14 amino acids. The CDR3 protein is CASSVKEAPYEQYF. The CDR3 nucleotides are TGTGCCAGCAGTGTCAAGGAGGCGCCCTACGAGCAGTACTTC.

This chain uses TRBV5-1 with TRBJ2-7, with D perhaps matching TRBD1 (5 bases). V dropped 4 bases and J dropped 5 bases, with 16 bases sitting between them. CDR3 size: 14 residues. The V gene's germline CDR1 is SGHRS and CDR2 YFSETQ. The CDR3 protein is CASSGTGDVHEQYF. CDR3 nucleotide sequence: TGCGCCAGCAGCGGCACAGGCGACGTCCACGAGCAGTACTTC.

The CDR3 sequence: CAWNRGGNYGYTF. The CDR3 nucleotides are TGTGCCTGGAACAGGGGGGGGAACTATGGCTACACCTTC. This chain connects TRBV10-3 to TRBJ1-2, with 8 nucleotides matching TRBD1. There are 13 residues in the CDR3. V shed 11 bases and J 2 bases; nucleotides not matched to a gene: 7. Germline loops: CDR1 ENHRY, CDR2 SYGVKD.

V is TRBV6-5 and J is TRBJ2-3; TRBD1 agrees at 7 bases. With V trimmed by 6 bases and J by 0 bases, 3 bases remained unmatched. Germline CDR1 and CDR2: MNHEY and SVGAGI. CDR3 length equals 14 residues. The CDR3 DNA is TGTGCCAGCAGGACAGGGCCTAGCACAGATACGCAGTATTTT. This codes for CASRTGPSTDTQYF.

The CDR3 loop is CSVDYRGGPFQETQYF. CDR3 nucleotide sequence: TGCAGCGTTGACTACCGGGGGGGCCCCTTTCAAGAGACCCAGTACTTC. This chain uses TRBV29-1 with TRBJ2-5; 8 bases match TRBD2. The trim removed 3 bases at V and 2 bases at J, leaving 11 bases unmatched. Germline CDR1 reads SQVTM; CDR2 reads ANQGSEA. This CDR3 is built from 16 residues.

This CDR3 is CAWSVQGGQGANTEAFF. The CDR3 coding sequence is TGTGCCTGGAGTGTACAGGGCGGACAGGGGGCGAACACTGAAGCTTTCTTT. V and J are TRBV30 and TRBJ1-1, with 11 positions matching TRBD1. V was pared by 0 bases and J by 1 base, with 7 bases of the junction left unmatched. CDR3 length: 17 amino acids. CDR1 is GTSNPN and CDR2 is SVGIG in the germline V gene (reference sequence). The entire variable domain, with the rest obtained from reference TRBV30 and TRBJ1-1, is as follows: SQTIHQWPATLVQPVGSPLSLECTVEGTSNPNLYWYRQAAGRGLQLLFYSVGIGQISSEVPQNLSASRPQDRQFILSSKKLLLSDSGFYLCAWSVQGGQGANTEAFFGQGTRLTVV.

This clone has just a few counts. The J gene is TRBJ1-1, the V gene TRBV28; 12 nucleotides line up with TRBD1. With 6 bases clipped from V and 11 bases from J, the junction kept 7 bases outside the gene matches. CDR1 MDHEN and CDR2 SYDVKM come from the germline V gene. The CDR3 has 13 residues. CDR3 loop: CASSGTGGMSAFF. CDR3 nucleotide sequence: TGTGCCAGCAGCGGGACAGGGGGCATGTCCGCTTTCTTT.

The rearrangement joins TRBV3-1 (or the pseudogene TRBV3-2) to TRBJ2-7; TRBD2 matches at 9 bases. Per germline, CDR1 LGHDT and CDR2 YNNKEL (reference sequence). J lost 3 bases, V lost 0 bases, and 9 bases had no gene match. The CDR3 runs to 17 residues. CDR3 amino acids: CASSQELSGGQNYEQYF. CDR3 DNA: TGTGCCAGCAGCCAAGAACTCAGCGGGGGGCAGAACTACGAGCAGTACTTC.

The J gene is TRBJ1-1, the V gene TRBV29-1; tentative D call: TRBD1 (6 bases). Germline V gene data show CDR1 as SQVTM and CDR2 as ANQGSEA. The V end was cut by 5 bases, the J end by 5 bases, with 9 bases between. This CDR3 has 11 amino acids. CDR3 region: CSVIRGTEAFF. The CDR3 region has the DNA TGCAGCGTTATCAGGGGAACTGAAGCTTTCTTT.

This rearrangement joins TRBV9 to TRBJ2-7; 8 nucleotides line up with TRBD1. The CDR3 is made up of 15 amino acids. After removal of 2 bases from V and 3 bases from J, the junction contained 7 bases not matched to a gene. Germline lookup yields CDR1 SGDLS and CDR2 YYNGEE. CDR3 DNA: TGTGCCAGCAGCGTTACCGGGACAGGCCTCTACGAGCAGTACTTC. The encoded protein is CASSVTGTGLYEQYF.

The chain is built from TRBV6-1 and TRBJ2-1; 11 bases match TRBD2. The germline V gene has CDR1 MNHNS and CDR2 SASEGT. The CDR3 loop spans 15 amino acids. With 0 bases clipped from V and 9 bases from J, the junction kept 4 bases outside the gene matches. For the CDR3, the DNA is TGTGCCAGCAGTGAAGCGGCTAGCGGGAGGATTGAGCAGTTCTTC. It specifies CASSEAASGRIEQFF.

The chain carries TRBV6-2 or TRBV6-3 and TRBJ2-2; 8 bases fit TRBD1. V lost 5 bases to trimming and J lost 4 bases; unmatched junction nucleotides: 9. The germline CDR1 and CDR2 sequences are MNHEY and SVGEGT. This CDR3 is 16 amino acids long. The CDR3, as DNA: TGTGCCAGCAGTCGCGGTGGACAGGGACTCACCGGGGAGCTGTTTTTT. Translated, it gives CASSRGGQGLTGELFF.

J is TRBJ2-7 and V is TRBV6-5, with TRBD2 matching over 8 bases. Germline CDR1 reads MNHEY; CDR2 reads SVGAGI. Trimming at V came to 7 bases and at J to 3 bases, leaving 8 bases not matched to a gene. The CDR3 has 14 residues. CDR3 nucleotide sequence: TGTGCCAGCAAAACAAGCGGGGGAGACTACGAGCAGTACTTC. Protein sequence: CASKTSGGDYEQYF.

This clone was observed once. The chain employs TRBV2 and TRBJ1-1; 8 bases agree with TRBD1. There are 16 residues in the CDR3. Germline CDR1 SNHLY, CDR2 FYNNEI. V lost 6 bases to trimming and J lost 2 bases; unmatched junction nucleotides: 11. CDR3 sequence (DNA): TGTGCCAGCAGGCAGGACAGGGAGGGGGGAAACACTGAAGCTTTCTTT. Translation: CASRQDREGGNTEAFF.

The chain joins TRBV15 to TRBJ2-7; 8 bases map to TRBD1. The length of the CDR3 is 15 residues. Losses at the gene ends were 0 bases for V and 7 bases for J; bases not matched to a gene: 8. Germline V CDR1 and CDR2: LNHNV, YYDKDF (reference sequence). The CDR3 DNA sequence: TGTGCCACCAGCAGAGAAACAGGGGGAATGGGAGAGCAGTACTTC. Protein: CATSRETGGMGEQYF.

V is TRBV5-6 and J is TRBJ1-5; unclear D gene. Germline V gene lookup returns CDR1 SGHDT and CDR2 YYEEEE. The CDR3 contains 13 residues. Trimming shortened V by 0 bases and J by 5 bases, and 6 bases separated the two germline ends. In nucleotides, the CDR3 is TGTGCCAGCAGCTTGGGACTCCATCAGCCCCAGCATTTT. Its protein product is CASSLGLHQPQHF.

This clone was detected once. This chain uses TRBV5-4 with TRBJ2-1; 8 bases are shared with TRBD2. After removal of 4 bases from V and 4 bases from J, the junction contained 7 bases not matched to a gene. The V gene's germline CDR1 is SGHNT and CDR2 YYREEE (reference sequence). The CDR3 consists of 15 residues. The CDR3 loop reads CASSGGVAGYNEQFF. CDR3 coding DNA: TGTGCCAGCAGCGGTGGGGTAGCGGGGTACAATGAGCAGTTCTTC.

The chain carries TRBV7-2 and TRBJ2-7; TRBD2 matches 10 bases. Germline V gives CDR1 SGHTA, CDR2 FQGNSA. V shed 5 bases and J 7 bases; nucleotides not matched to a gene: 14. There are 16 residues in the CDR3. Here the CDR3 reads CASSPQLTSGVEEQYF. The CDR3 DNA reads TGTGCCAGCAGCCCTCAACTTACTAGCGGGGTGGAGGAGCAGTACTTC. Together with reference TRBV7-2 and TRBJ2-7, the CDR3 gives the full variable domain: GAGVSQSPSNKVTEKGKDVELRCDPISGHTALYWYRQSLGQGLEFLIYFQGNSAPDKSGLPSDRFSAERTGGSVSTLTIQRTQQEDSAVYLCASSPQLTSGVEEQYFGPGTRLTVT.

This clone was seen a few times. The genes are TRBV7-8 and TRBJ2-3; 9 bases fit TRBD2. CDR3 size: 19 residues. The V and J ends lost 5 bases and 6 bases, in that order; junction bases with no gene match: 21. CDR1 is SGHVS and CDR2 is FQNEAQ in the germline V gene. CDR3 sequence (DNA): TGTGCCAGCAGCACCTCGCCTCAAGTTAGCGGGGGCCTGCAGGATACGCAGTATTTT. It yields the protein CASSTSPQVSGGLQDTQYF.

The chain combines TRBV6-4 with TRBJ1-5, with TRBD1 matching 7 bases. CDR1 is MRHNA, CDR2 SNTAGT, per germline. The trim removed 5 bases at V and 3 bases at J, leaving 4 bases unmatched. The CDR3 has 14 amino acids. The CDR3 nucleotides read TGTGCCAGCAGTTGGGACAGAGACAATCAGCCCCAGCATTTT. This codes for CASSWDRDNQPQHF.

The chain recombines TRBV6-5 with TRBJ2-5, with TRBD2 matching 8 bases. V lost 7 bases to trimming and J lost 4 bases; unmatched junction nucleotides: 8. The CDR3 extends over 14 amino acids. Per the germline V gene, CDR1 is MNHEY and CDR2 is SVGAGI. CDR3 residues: CASMMSGGGETQYF. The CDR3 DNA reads TGTGCCAGCATGATGAGCGGGGGTGGAGAGACCCAGTACTTC.

CDR3 DNA: TGTGCCAGCAGCTTAGTGGGTCAGGGAGGGGGCGAGCAGTACTTC. Translating it yields CASSLVGQGGGEQYF. The chain recombines TRBV7-2 with TRBJ2-7; a weak D match, TRBD2 (7 bases). The CDR3 is 15 amino acids. The germline V gene has CDR1 SGHTA and CDR2 FQGNSA. V was shortened by 1 base and J by 6 bases, with 16 bases between the two germline ends.

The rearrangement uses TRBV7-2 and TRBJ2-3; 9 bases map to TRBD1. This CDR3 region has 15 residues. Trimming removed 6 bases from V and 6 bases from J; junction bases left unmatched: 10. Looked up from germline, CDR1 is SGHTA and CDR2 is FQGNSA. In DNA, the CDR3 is TGTGCCAGCAGACCACAGGGGACAGGGTGGGATACGCAGTATTTT. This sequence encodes CASRPQGTGWDTQYF.

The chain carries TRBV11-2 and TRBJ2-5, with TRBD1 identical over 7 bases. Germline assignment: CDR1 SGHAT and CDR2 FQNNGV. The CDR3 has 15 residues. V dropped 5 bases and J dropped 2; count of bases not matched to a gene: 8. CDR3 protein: CASSPNPGQQETQYF. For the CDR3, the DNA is TGTGCCAGCAGCCCAAACCCGGGACAGCAAGAGACCCAGTACTTC.

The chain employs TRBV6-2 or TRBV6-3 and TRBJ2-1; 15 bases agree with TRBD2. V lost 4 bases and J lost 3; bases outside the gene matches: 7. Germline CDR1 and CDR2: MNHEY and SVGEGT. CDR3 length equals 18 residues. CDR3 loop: CASSSPGLAGGFYNEQFF. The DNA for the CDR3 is TGTGCCAGCAGTTCTCCGGGACTAGCGGGAGGATTCTACAATGAGCAGTTCTTC.